The clone carrying this T cell receptor (beta chain) occurred once. Its antigen is not identified. This specimen belongs to a study of molecular identifiers for immune sequencing clone quantification. The study, taken as a whole, reports: Clones above 20 RNA copies held over 98% of effector molecules, under 1% in naive cells.

The germline CDR1 and CDR2 sequences are SNHLY and FYNNEI. V lost 9 bases, J lost 7 bases, and 25 bases lay in between. CDR3 length: 15 residues. Libraries of bulk TCR were made by previously described methods (with listed TCR primers). Each CDR3 protein gets one entry after TCRdb re-called the PCR reads with MiXCR. This table has 300,000 to 350,000 distinct CDR3 sequences, about a fifth appearing once. This chain joins TRBV2 and TRBJ2-7; the D gene is possibly TRBD2 (7 bases). The sequencing input was naive CD8+ T cells from blood, with Jurkat cell RNA spiked in. Indicated subset: FACS-sorted CD8+CD4-CCR7+CD45RA+ naive T cells. The receptor comes from a human donor in good health. Some libraries in this study had Jurkat cell RNA spiked in. Here the CDR3 reads CASGPGGANWEEQYF. Here the CDR3 DNA reads TGTGCCAGTGGGCCGGGGGGCGCGAATTGGGAGGAGCAGTACTTC.